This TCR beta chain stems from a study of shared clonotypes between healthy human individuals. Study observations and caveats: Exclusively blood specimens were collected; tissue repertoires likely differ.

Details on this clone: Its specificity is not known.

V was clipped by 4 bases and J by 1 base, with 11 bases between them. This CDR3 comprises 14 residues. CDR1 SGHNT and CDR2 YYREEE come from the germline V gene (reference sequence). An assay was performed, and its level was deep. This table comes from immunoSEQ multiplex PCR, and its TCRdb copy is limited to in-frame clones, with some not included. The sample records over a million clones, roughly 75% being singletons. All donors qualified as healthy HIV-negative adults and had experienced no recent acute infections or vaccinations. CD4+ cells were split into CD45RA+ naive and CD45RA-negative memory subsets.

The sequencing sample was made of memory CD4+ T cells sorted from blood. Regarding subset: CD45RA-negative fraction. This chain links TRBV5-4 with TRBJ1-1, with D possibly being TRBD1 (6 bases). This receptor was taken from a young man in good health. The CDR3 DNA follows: TGTGCCAGCAGCCCTAGACAGGAGAACACTGAAGCTTTCTTT. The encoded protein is CASSPRQENTEAFF. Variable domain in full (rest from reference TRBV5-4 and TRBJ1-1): ETGVTQSPTHLIKTRGQQVTLRCSSQSGHNTVSWYQQALGQGPQFIFQYYREEENGRGNFPPRFSGLQFPNYSSELNVNALELDDSALYLCASSPRQENTEAFFGQGTRLTVV.